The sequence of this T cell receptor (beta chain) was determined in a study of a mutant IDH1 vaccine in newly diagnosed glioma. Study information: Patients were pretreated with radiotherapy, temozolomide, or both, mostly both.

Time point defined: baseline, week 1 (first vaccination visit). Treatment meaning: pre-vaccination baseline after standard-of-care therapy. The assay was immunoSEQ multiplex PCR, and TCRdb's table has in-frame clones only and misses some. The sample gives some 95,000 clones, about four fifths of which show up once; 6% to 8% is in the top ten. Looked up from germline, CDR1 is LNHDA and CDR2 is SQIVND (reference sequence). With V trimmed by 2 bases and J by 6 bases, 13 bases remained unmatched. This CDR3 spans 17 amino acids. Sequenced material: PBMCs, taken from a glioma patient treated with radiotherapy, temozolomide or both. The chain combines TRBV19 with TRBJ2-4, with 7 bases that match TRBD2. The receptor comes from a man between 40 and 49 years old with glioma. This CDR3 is CASSIWGGMSERNIQYF. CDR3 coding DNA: TGTGCCAGTAGTATATGGGGGGGTATGTCCGAAAGAAACATTCAGTACTTC.